This TCR beta chain came from a study of cytomegalovirus exposure and HLA in healthy donors. Regarding the study as a whole: Later work found most CMV-associated TCR beta chains apparently HLA-restricted. Owing to their indistinguishability, certain V segments, notably TRBV6-2 and TRBV6-3, were excluded. Roughly uniform depth of sequencing across donors was assumed in presence/absence analyses.

Comments on this clone: The antigen remains unidentified.

Use of 60 Vbeta and 13 Jbeta primers characterized the PCR. Some clones are missing from TCRdb's copy, which holds only in-frame ones; the method was immunoSEQ multiplex PCR. This sample contains over 40,000 clones. This CDR3 is built from 14 residues. V shed 7 bases and J 5 bases; nucleotides not matched to a gene: 10. CDR1 is GTSNPN, CDR2 SVGIG, per germline (reference sequence). The sequencing sample was made of PBMCs. This sequence originates from a woman in her thirties or forties in good health and CMV-seronegative. V and J are TRBV30 and TRBJ1-4; 7 bases are a match to TRBD1. The CDR3 here is CASHPTGLNEKLFF. The CDR3 DNA follows: TGTGCCTCTCACCCGACAGGGTTAAATGAAAAACTGTTTTTT. Using reference TRBV30 and TRBJ1-4 for the parts outside the CDR3, the full variable domain is SQTIHQWPATLVQPVGSPLSLECTVEGTSNPNLYWYRQAAGRGLQLLFYSVGIGQISSEVPQNLSASRPQDRQFILSSKKLLLSDSGFYLCASHPTGLNEKLFFGSGTQLSVL.